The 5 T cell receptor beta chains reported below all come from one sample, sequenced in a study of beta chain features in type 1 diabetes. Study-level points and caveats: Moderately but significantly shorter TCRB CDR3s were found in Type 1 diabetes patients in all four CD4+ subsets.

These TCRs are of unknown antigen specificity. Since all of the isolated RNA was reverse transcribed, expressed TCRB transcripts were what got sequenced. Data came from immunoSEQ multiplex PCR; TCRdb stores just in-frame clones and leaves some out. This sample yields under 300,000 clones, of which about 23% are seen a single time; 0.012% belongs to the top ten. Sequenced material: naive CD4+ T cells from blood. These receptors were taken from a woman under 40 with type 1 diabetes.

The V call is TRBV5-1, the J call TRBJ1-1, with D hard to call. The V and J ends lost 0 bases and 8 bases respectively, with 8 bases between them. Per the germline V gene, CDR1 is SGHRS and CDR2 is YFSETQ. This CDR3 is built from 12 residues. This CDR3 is CASSLVATEAFF. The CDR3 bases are TGCGCCAGCAGCTTGGTGGCGACAGAAGCTTTCTTT. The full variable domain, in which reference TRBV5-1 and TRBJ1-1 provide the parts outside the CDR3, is KAGVTQTPRYLIKTRGQQVTLSCSPISGHRSVSWYQQTPGQGLQFLFEYFSETQRNKGNFPGRFSGRQFSNSRSEMNVSTLELGDSALYLCASSLVATEAFFGQGTRLTVV.

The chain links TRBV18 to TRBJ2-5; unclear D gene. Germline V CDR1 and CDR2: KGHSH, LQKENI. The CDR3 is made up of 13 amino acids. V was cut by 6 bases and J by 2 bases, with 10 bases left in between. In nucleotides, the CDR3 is TGTGCCAGCTCGAAAGCCGCTCAAGAGACCCAGTACTTC. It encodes CASSKAAQETQYF.

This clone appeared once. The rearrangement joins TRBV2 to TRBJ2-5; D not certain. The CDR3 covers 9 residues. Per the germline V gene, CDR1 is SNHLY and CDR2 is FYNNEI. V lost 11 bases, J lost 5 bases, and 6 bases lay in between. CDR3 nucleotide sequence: TGTGCCTCTCCGGAGACCCAGTACTTC. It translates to CASPETQYF.

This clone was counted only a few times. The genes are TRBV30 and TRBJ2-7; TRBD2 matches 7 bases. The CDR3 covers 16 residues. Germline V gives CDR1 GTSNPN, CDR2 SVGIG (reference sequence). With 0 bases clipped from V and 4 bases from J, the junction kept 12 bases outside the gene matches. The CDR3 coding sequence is TGTGCCTGGAGTGTACATTCGGGACTAAAGTCATACGAGCAGTACTTC. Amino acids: CAWSVHSGLKSYEQYF.

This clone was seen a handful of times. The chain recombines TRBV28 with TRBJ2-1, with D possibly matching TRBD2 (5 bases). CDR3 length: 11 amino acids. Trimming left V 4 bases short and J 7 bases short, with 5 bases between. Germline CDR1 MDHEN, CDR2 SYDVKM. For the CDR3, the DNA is TGTGCCAGCAGTTGGAGGAATGAGCAGTTCTTC. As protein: CASSWRNEQFF.